These 31 T cell receptor beta chains came from one sample sequenced in a study of blood T cell repertoires in COVID-19. Assay: immunoSEQ multiplex PCR; the TCRdb copy retains only in-frame clones and omits some. This sample has about 200,000 clones, with approximately 91% found just once. The sample consisted of peripheral blood. Receptors were obtained from a man between 18 and 35 years old with active or convalescent COVID-19.

The gene calls are TRBV28 and TRBJ2-7; no definite D call. V shed 3 bases and J shed 5 bases, with 5 bases lying between them. The CDR3 extends over 11 amino acids. CDR1 and CDR2 from the germline V gene are MDHEN and SYDVKM. The CDR3 loop is CASSFKNEQYF. Here the CDR3 DNA reads TGTGCCAGCAGTTTTAAAAACGAGCAGTACTTC.

The rearrangement joins TRBV11-2 to TRBJ2-3, with a tentative D call TRBD2 (5 bases). The CDR3 is 16 amino acids. CDR1 and CDR2 from the germline V gene are SGHAT and FQNNGV. The V and J ends lost 1 base and 6 bases respectively, with 17 bases between them. The CDR3 bases are TGTGCCAGCAGCTTAGGGGAGCGCTCCTGGACGGATACGCAGTATTTT. Residues: CASSLGERSWTDTQYF.

The J gene is TRBJ1-6, the V gene TRBV10-3, with TRBD1 matching over 7 bases. CDR3 size: 16 residues. CDR1 and CDR2 from the germline V gene are ENHRY and SYGVKD. The V gene end was trimmed by 4 bases and the J gene end by 7 bases; junction bases not matched to a gene: 10. The CDR3 is CAISGGVGTVNSPLHF. The CDR3 DNA reads TGTGCCATCAGTGGAGGAGTGGGGACAGTAAATTCACCCCTCCACTTT.

This clone occurred a few times. The chain has TRBV30 and TRBJ1-2; 9 positions agree with TRBD1. CDR3 length equals 14 residues. J lost 1 base, V lost 3 bases, and 3 bases had no gene match. Germline V gene sequence: CDR1 GTSNPN, CDR2 SVGIG (reference sequence). The CDR3 is CAWSRTGVNYGYTF. DNA of the CDR3: TGTGCCTGGAGCAGGACAGGGGTTAACTATGGCTACACCTTC.

The chain combines TRBV7-9 with TRBJ1-1, with D perhaps TRBD1 (5 bases). Germline V gene data show CDR1 as SEHNR and CDR2 as FQNEAQ (reference sequence). The CDR3 runs 16 residues. V lost 0 bases to trimming and J lost 4 bases, with 15 bases between them. CDR3 sequence: CASSLALGGVATEAFF. The CDR3 nucleotides read TGTGCCAGCAGCTTAGCGCTAGGAGGGGTAGCCACTGAAGCTTTCTTT.

The rearrangement links TRBV20-1 to TRBJ2-1; 8 bases line up with TRBD2. Germline loops: CDR1 DFQATT, CDR2 SNEGSKA (reference sequence). The CDR3 extends over 11 amino acids. CDR3 in amino acids: CAGGVYNEQFF. The CDR3 coding sequence is TGCGCCGGGGGGGTCTACAATGAGCAGTTCTTC.

The CDR3 nucleotides read TGTGCCAGCAGCTTAGCAGAGGGCCCTAACTATGGCTACACCTTC. Its translation: CASSLAEGPNYGYTF. This sequence joins TRBV7-2 and TRBJ1-2, with no clear D. This CDR3 has 15 residues. V gave up 0 bases and J gave up 0 bases, with 8 bases separating them. Germline-derived CDR1 and CDR2 are SGHTA and FQGNSA.

This sequence joins TRBV19 and TRBJ2-7; 8 bases map to TRBD1. V lost 3 bases, J lost 5 bases, and 12 bases stayed unmatched. The germline V gene encodes CDR1 LNHDA and CDR2 SQIVND (reference sequence). This CDR3 is built from 16 residues. In DNA, the CDR3 is TGTGCCAGTAGTATGGGGGCAGGGGGCGGACTGGACGAGCAGTACTTC. The encoded protein is CASSMGAGGGLDEQYF.

The V gene is TRBV7-2, the J gene TRBJ2-2; possible D gene TRBD1, 6 bases. CDR3 length: 17 amino acids. V was pared by 5 bases and J by 0 bases, with 16 bases between. Germline CDR1 reads SGHTA; CDR2 reads FQGNSA. The CDR3 DNA follows: TGTGCCAGCAGCCCCCTTGGGGGCTTAGCGAACACCGGGGAGCTGTTTTTT. Protein product: CASSPLGGLANTGELFF.

The rearrangement links TRBV5-1 to TRBJ1-2; no reliable D call. CDR1 is SGHRS, CDR2 YFSETQ, per germline. The V end was cut by 2 bases, the J end by 3 bases, with 5 bases between. This CDR3 comprises 12 residues. The CDR3 here is CASSFGDYGYTF. The CDR3 coding sequence is TGCGCCAGCAGCTTCGGTGACTATGGCTACACCTTC.

V is TRBV5-1 and J is TRBJ1-1; unclear D gene. Germline lookup yields CDR1 SGHRS and CDR2 YFSETQ. Deletions cut 2 bases from V and 0 bases from J, with 8 bases between. The CDR3 has 14 residues. The CDR3 coding sequence is TGCGCCAGCAGCTTTGACTGGATGAACACTGAAGCTTTCTTT. Translation gives CASSFDWMNTEAFF.

The chain uses TRBV5-6 and TRBJ1-2; D not resolved. Trimming took off 1 base at V and 6 bases at J, with 10 bases between the two ends. There are 13 residues in the CDR3. From germline, CDR1 is SGHDT and CDR2 YYEEEE. The CDR3 is CASSLPAVHGYTF. The CDR3 DNA is TGTGCCAGCAGCTTGCCCGCAGTCCATGGCTACACCTTC.

This clone came up once. This rearrangement joins TRBV6-5 to TRBJ1-6; 8 bases are a match to TRBD1. CDR3 length: 13 amino acids. Germline lookup yields CDR1 MNHEY and CDR2 SVGAGI. The V gene end was trimmed by 8 bases and the J gene end by 7 bases; junction bases not matched to a gene: 4. The CDR3 region has the DNA TGTGCCAGCGGGTGGGACAGGAATTCACCCCTCCACTTT. Protein product: CASGWDRNSPLHF.

The V gene is TRBV25-1, the J gene TRBJ1-1, with a possible D match to TRBD1 (6 bases). V lost 4 bases and J 0 bases, leaving 9 bases between the germline ends. Germline CDR1 MGHDK, CDR2 SYGVNS. The CDR3 is 14 amino acids. DNA of the CDR3: TGTGCCAGCAGTGCGGACAGCATGAACACTGAAGCTTTCTTT. It codes for CASSADSMNTEAFF.

This chain uses TRBV10-3 with TRBJ1-1, with D tentatively TRBD1 (5 bases). The CDR3 spans 13 residues. Germline assignment: CDR1 ENHRY and CDR2 SYGVKD. V was shortened by 3 bases and J by 4 bases, with 9 bases between the two germline ends. Here the CDR3 reads CAISDGGITEAFF. In nucleotides, the CDR3 is TGTGCCATCAGTGATGGGGGGATCACTGAAGCTTTCTTT.

The genes are TRBV6-5 and TRBJ1-1, with 7 bases identical to TRBD1. Germline values: CDR1 MNHEY, CDR2 SVGAGI. The CDR3 extends over 13 amino acids. V gave up 2 bases and J gave up 13 bases; unmatched junction bases: 10. DNA for the CDR3: TGTGCCAGCAGTTACACGGGAGCAGGGGGAGTTTTCTTT. It specifies CASSYTGAGGVFF.

The J gene is TRBJ2-3, the V gene TRBV2; D possibly corresponds to TRBD1 (6 bases). CDR3 length equals 15 residues. From germline, CDR1 is SNHLY and CDR2 FYNNEI. Trimming pared 6 bases from V and 1 base from J, leaving 14 bases between. CDR3 region: CASSDDRSRTDTQYF. The CDR3, as DNA: TGTGCCAGCAGCGATGACAGGTCACGCACAGATACGCAGTATTTT.

This clone appeared once. The chain couples TRBV4-2 to TRBJ1-5; tentatively, D is TRBD1 (6 bases). The V end lost 0 bases, the J end lost 7 bases, and 10 bases lay between the germline ends. The germline gives CDR1 LGHNA, CDR2 YNFKEQ. The CDR3 runs to 14 residues. This chain's CDR3 is CASSQDLDRQPQHF. In nucleotides, the CDR3 is TGTGCCAGCAGCCAAGACCTGGACAGACAGCCCCAGCATTTT.

This clone was counted a single time. The chain is built from TRBV7-2 and TRBJ2-3; 7 nucleotides match TRBD2. Per germline, CDR1 SGHTA and CDR2 FQGNSA. With V trimmed by 5 bases and J by 2 bases, 4 bases remained unmatched. This CDR3 spans 14 amino acids. CDR3 DNA sequence: TGTGCCAGCAGCCCGGGGGACTACACAGATACGCAGTATTTT. Residues: CASSPGDYTDTQYF.

The J gene is TRBJ2-3, the V gene TRBV3-1 (or the pseudogene TRBV3-2); 12 nucleotides match TRBD2. There are 18 residues in the CDR3. The V gene's germline CDR1 is LGHDT and CDR2 YNNKEL (reference sequence). V dropped 4 bases and J dropped 2; count of bases not matched to a gene: 10. CDR3 sequence (DNA): TGTGCCAGCAGCCTACGTGGACTAGCGGGATCTCTCACAGATACGCAGTATTTT. Translating it yields CASSLRGLAGSLTDTQYF.

V is TRBV19 and J is TRBJ2-1; D perhaps matches TRBD2 (5 bases). Germline CDR1 is LNHDA and CDR2 is SQIVND (reference sequence). This CDR3 comprises 15 residues. Trimming took 4 bases from V and 1 from J, leaving 11 bases between them. CDR3 loop: CASSKDWPSYNEQFF. The CDR3 DNA is TGTGCCAGTAGTAAGGACTGGCCTTCCTACAATGAGCAGTTCTTC.

V is TRBV19 and J is TRBJ2-3; D possibly corresponds to TRBD2 (6 bases). Germline CDR1 reads LNHDA; CDR2 reads SQIVND (reference sequence). V was clipped by 3 bases and J by 4 bases, with 11 bases between them. The CDR3 covers 14 residues. CDR3 nucleotide sequence: TGTGCCAGTAGTATTCCGCTAGCGCCAGATACGCAGTATTTT. Translating gives CASSIPLAPDTQYF.

The chain uses TRBV6-1 and TRBJ1-5; 7 bases agree with TRBD1. Germline loops: CDR1 MNHNS, CDR2 SASEGT. The V and J ends lost 4 bases and 0 bases, in that order; junction bases with no gene match: 15. The CDR3 loop spans 19 amino acids. CDR3 coding DNA: TGTGCCAGCAGTGTAACCGGGACAGCCTTTTATAATAGCAATCAGCCCCAGCATTTT. Its translation is CASSVTGTAFYNSNQPQHF.

This CDR3 reads CATSRDPGGRTGELFF. CDR3 bases: TGTGCCACCAGCAGAGATCCCGGGGGGCGAACCGGGGAGCTGTTTTTT. The genes are TRBV15 and TRBJ2-2, with a tentative D call TRBD2 (7 bases). This CDR3 has 16 residues. CDR1 is LNHNV, CDR2 YYDKDF, per germline (reference sequence). The ends were cut back, 0 bases at V and 5 bases at J, with 13 bases in the middle.

This chain links TRBV15 with TRBJ1-1, with D hard to call. Trimming removed 5 bases from V and 10 bases from J, with 14 bases in between. The CDR3 contains 12 residues. Germline assignment: CDR1 LNHNV and CDR2 YYDKDF (reference sequence). CDR3 bases: TGTGCCACCAGCGTTTACTACGCGGTAGCTTTCTTT. This encodes CATSVYYAVAFF.

The sample holds one count of this clone. This chain connects TRBV6-1 to TRBJ2-2; D is possibly TRBD2 (5 bases). V lost 2 bases to trimming and J lost 6 bases, with 16 bases between them. The CDR3 is made up of 16 amino acids. Germline CDR1 MNHNS, CDR2 SASEGT. The CDR3 spells CASSEFSVGVPGELFF. CDR3 nucleotides: TGTGCCAGCAGTGAATTCTCAGTCGGGGTCCCCGGGGAGCTGTTTTTT.

On this clone itself: The same CDR3 also results from other DNA sequences found in this sample. The V call is TRBV5-1, the J call TRBJ1-6; D possibly corresponds to TRBD1 (6 bases). This CDR3 comprises 13 residues. V lost 4 bases and J 7 bases, leaving 9 bases between the germline ends. Germline values: CDR1 SGHRS, CDR2 YFSETQ. The CDR3 protein is CASSATGNSPLHF. The CDR3 region has the DNA TGCGCCAGCAGCGCAACAGGGAATTCACCCCTCCACTTT.

The rearrangement joins TRBV7-4 to TRBJ1-2; D might be TRBD1 (6 bases). The CDR3 loop spans 15 amino acids. Trimming cost V 8 bases and J 0 bases, with 16 bases left between them. Germline V CDR1 and CDR2: SGHVT, SQSDAQ. The CDR3 DNA reads TGTGCCAGCCCCCGGACAGTTCCTTCTAACTATGGCTACACCTTC. It specifies CASPRTVPSNYGYTF. Full variable domain (missing parts from reference TRBV7-4 and TRBJ1-2): GAGVSQSPRYKVAKRGRDVALRCDSISGHVTLYWYRQTLGQGSEVLTYSQSDAQRDKSGRPSGRFSAERPERSVSTLKIQRTEQGDSAVYLCASPRTVPSNYGYTFGSGTRLTVV.

The rearrangement joins TRBV11-2 to TRBJ1-4; 7 nucleotides agree with TRBD1. The V and J ends lost 5 bases and 5 bases, in that order; junction bases with no gene match: 11. There are 16 residues in the CDR3. Per the germline V gene, CDR1 is SGHAT and CDR2 is FQNNGV. DNA of the CDR3: TGTGCCAGCAGCCTCAATTCCGGGACAGCAAATGAAAAACTGTTTTTT. Translation: CASSLNSGTANEKLFF.

The chain joins TRBV18 to TRBJ1-2; weak D call: TRBD1 (5 bases). Germline V CDR1 and CDR2: KGHSH, LQKENI. Between the trimmed V and J ends, which lost 2 bases and 8 bases, there was a span of 9 bases. The length of the CDR3 is 12 residues. CDR3 in amino acids: CASSPGAGGYTF. CDR3 DNA sequence: TGTGCCAGCTCACCAGGGGCTGGCGGCTACACCTTC. Using reference TRBV18 and TRBJ1-2 for the parts outside the CDR3, the full variable domain is NAGVMQNPRHLVRRRGQEARLRCSPMKGHSHVYWYRQLPEEGLKFMVYLQKENIIDESGMPKERFSAEFPKEGPSILRIQQVVRGDSAAYFCASSPGAGGYTFGSGTRLTVV.

This clone was recorded only once. This rearrangement joins TRBV2 to TRBJ2-7; 10 positions match TRBD1. Losses at the gene ends were 7 bases for V and 2 bases for J; bases not matched to a gene: 11. The germline V gene encodes CDR1 SNHLY and CDR2 FYNNEI. The CDR3 runs to 16 residues. CDR3 sequence (DNA): TGTGCCAGCACATCTGGGTTGGGACAGGGGACCTACGAGCAGTACTTC. Translation gives CASTSGLGQGTYEQYF.